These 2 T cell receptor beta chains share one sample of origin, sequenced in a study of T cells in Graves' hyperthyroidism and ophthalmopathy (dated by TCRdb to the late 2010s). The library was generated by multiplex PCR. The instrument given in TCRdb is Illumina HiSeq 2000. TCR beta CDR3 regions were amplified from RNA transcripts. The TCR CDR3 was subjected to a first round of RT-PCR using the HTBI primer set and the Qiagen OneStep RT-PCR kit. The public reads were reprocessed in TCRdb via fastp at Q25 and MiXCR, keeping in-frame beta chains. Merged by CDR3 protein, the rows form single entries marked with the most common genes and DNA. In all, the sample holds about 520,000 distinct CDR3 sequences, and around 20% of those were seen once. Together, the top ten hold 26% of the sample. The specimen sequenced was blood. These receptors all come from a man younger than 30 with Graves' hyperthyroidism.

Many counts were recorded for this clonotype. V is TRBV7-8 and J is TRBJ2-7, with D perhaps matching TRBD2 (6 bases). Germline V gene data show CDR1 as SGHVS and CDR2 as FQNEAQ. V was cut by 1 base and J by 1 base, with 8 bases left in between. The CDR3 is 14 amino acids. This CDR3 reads CASSLVRESYEQYF. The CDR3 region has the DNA TGTGCCAGCAGCTTAGTACGGGAGTCCTACGAGCAGTACTTC.

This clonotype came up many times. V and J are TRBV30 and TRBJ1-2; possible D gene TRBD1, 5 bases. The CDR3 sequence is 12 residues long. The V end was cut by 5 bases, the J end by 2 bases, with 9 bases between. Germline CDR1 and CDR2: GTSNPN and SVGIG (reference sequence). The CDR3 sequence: CAWGGSNYGYTF. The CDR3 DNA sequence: TGTGCCTGGGGGGGTTCCAACTATGGCTACACCTTC. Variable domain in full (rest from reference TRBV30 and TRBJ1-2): SQTIHQWPATLVQPVGSPLSLECTVEGTSNPNLYWYRQAAGRGLQLLFYSVGIGQISSEVPQNLSASRPQDRQFILSSKKLLLSDSGFYLCAWGGSNYGYTFGSGTRLTVV.